The source of this T cell receptor beta chain is a study of T cell responses to AZD1222 COVID-19 vaccine. Study-wide results and caveats: Possibly, clonal diversity was underestimated; donors were largely white British and included more females. Repertoire sampling occurred only after the peak T cell response. Spike-wide vaccine-associated CD4 TCRs dominated at 160-218 and 743-854. Nearly half of the spike-specific TCRs reportedly recognize variant regions that carry no mutations.

Turning to this clone: Its specificity is not known.

TCRdb's copy holds only in-frame clones and misses some; the assay was immunoSEQ multiplex PCR. This sample has around 140,000 clones, with 88% found just once. Trimming stripped 4 bases from V and 7 bases from J, with 16 bases between. The germline V gene has CDR1 SEHNR and CDR2 FQNEAQ (reference sequence). The CDR3 spans 14 residues. This clonotype was obtained from an adult who received the MenACWY meningococcal vaccine as a control. This chain connects TRBV7-9 to TRBJ1-1, with D possibly being TRBD1 (5 bases). The sequenced sample was peripheral blood, obtained 28 days after the second dose of the MenACWY control vaccine. The CDR3 loop is CASSSSGVENEAFF. The CDR3 DNA is TGTGCCAGCAGCTCCTCGGGGGTGGAGAATGAAGCTTTCTTT. The variable domain in full, completed from reference TRBV7-9 and TRBJ1-1, reads DTGVSQNPRHKITKRGQNVTFRCDPISEHNRLYWYRQTLGQGPEFLTYFQNEAQLEKSRLLSDRFSAERPKGSFSTLEIQRTEQGDSAMYLCASSSSGVENEAFFGQGTRLTVV.